This T cell receptor beta chain was obtained from a study of blood T cells in healthy people across ages (dated by TCRdb to the mid-2010s). Broadly, across the study: In model experiments, roughly one uniquely barcoded TCR beta cDNA molecule per two T cells was captured by template switching. To track age-related changes in TCR beta repertoire diversity, the study relied on deep sequencing normalized with unique cDNA molecular identifiers. The donors were split into four age groups: young (average 16 years), middle-aged (39), aged (around 67) and long-lived (over 75). Using the same blood draw, the study looked at two additional independent replicas of 1 million unique cDNA reads for two donors, one aged 18 to 29 and the other aged 80 or older. Overall study outcomes, separate from this receptor: Since profiling was done on bulk unsorted PBMCs, naive and antigen-experienced compartments could not be conclusively compared. Compared with the aged group, the long-lived group had more naive CD4+ T cells, fewer expanded clones and increased TCR diversity, suggesting age selection. The CMV infection status of donors was not known, potentially confounding age-related changes in expanded clonotypes. As age increased, observed TCR beta diversity per million T cells dropped in a roughly linear way, and a significant reduction was already evident by age around 41. Estimates of total diversity based on one million sequenced T cells were considered lower bounds and underestimates. Observed TCR beta diversity correlated strongly with the percentage of naive T cells measured by flow cytometry.

The donors were roughly 38 Caucasian individuals from Russia, aged about 6 to 95 years, who were systemically healthy. Each donor gave 8 to 10 milliliters of peripheral blood, drawn into EDTA-treated Vacutainer tubes. Ficoll-Paque density-gradient centrifugation was used to isolate PBMCs, with at least 7 million per sample. Trizol reagent was used to extract total RNA from the PBMCs, yielding at least 5.5 micrograms per sample. For every donor, flow cytometry on a PBMC aliquot measured the percentage of naive CD45RAhigh/CD27high T cells. As regards this clonotype: It has no known antigen specificity. The record has no base qualities; no much larger clone is one base away.

The germline V gene (reference sequence) sets CDR1 to SGHNT and CDR2 to YYREEE. V loses 3 bases, J loses 8 bases, and the germline ends lie 18 bases apart. The CDR3 numbers 15 residues from cysteine through phenylalanine. Of all the DNA, just the CDR3 is kept, 45 bases in frame from base 1. Libraries came from 5' RACE. For sequencing, an Illumina HiSeq 2500 was employed. A second about 7 to 11 cycle PCR used a sample-barcoded 5' primer and a J-beta primer mix. A template-switch 5' adaptor carrying 12 random nucleotides introduced a unique molecular identifier onto each TCR beta cDNA molecule. Each sample yielded at least 2.5 million CDR3-containing paired-end reads. First-strand cDNA synthesis was performed from all RNA using the Mint cDNA synthesis kit, with priming by a TRBC-specific oligonucleotide. After uracil-DNA glycosylase treatment, a first 18-cycle PCR used universal primers M1SS and BC2_uni_R on all cDNA. As for the original processing: For normalization, 1 million high-quality reads, each with a distinct molecular identifier, were randomly selected from each sample. Instead of being binned into consensus sequences, reads with shared molecular identifiers were discarded. MiTCR, set to a Q25 quality threshold and the strictest error-elimination algorithm, was used for CDR3 identification, clonotype clustering and error correction. A nonparametric unseen species model with Euler transformation was used to estimate lower-bound total TCR beta diversity. The public sequencing data were trimmed at Q25 with fastp and processed into clonotypes with MiXCR by TCRdb, which kept only in-frame beta chains. Under each unique CDR3 protein, matching rows form one entry showing the most common genes and DNA. TCRdb's processing, not the authors', yielded these V and J calls. The sample table records over a million distinct CDR3 sequences; approximately 25% of these occur just once. Jointly, the top ten make up approximately 0.71% of the sample.

This same sample was also part of a study on T cells of mothers and their children. As noted in the second study: Nine systemically healthy Caucasian individuals, comprising three mothers and their six children, were included as donors. cDNA synthesis consumed the entire amount of extracted RNA, loaded at approximately 1.4 ug RNA in each 15 ul reaction. Sample barcodes and 2-4 random nucleotides were added via the M1S primer in the second PCR. Each mother yielded over 9.5 million TCR beta CDR3 reads and each child 2.5 million to 3 million reads. TCR recombination output is similarly shaped by thymic selection in related and unrelated pairs, with a minor effect exerted by inherited differences. Normalized repertoire overlap was always found to be slightly, but never significantly, higher in related mother-child pairs than in unrelated mother-child pairs. Persistent microchimeric T cell clones were not detected, at a sensitivity of about 100 clones per million clonotypes. The study used deep NGS to compare TCR beta repertoires of mothers and children, seeking features distinguishing related mother-child pairs from unrelated individuals. The mean age was 40 +/- 4 years for the mothers and approximately 11 +/- 4 years for the children. After adapter ligation with NEBNext reagents, the libraries were sequenced on Illumina HiSeq 2000 with 100+100 nt paired-end reads. To prevent cross-contamination, the mother and child libraries were prepared one month apart and sequenced in separate runs. Between roughly 500,000 and 2,000,000 distinct TCR beta clonotypes were identified per donor. Naive TCR beta clonotypes were estimated from low-frequency clonotypes matched to each donor's FACS-determined naive share, without sorting.

Recombination connected TRBV5-4 to TRBJ2-1, with the D gene not clear enough to name. The sequenced material came from blood. The receptor comes from a girl aged 2-10 years in good health. CDR3 region: CASSSYSGREDEQFF. The sequence in DNA is TGTGCCAGCAGCTCGTATTCGGGCAGAGAGGATGAGCAGTTCTTC.